This TCR beta chain was observed in a study of neurological immune-mediated disorders. The cDNA was generated by 5'RACE with 10-nucleotide random UMIs. From 15-18 subjects, over 170 million TCR-beta sequences were obtained in each sequencing run. TCRdb redid the calling of the 5' RACE reads with MiXCR, one entry per CDR3 protein. The sample shows more than 25,000 distinct CDR3 sequences, about 17% of them seen only once. This clonotype has ten or more counts. Its matching antigen is unknown. Time point: technical triplicate 3. For sorted libraries, the input was about a million CD4+ or CD8+ T cells. Germline V gives CDR1 MDHEN, CDR2 SYDVKM. Trimming removed 8 bases at V and 7 bases at J, with 11 bases between. The CDR3 consists of 11 residues. Whole-study findings and limits: While HTLV-1-associated myelopathy showed the greatest TCR clonal expansion, multiple sclerosis showed the least, falling below healthy controls.

Sequenced: CD4+ T cells from blood. The chain uses TRBV28 and TRBJ2-5, with D possibly matching TRBD2 (5 bases). This clonotype was sampled from a female donor with HTLV-1-associated myelopathy (HAM/TSP). Here the CDR3 DNA reads TGTGCCAGCCATAACCGGGGGACCCAGTACTTC. Protein sequence: CASHNRGTQYF.